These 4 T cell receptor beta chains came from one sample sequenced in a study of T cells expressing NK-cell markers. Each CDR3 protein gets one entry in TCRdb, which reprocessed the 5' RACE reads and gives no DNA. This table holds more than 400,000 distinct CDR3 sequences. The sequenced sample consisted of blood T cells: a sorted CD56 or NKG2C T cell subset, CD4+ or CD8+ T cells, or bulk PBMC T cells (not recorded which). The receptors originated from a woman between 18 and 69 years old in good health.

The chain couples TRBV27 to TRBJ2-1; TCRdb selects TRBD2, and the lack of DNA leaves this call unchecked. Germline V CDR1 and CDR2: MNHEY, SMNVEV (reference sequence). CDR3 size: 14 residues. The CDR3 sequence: CASSSYPSGNEQFF.

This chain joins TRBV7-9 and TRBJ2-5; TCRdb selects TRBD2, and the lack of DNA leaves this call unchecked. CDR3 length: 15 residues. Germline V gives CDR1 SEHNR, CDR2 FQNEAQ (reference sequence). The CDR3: CASSFGGLNQETQYF.

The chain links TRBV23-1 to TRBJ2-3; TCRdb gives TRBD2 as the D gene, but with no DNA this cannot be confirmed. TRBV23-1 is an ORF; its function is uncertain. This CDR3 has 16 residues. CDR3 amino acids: CASSHPCGGGTDTQYF.

CDR3 protein: CASSVTAGGLETQYF. The chain links TRBV9 to TRBJ2-5; the D call of TRBD1 rests on TCRdb alone, since no DNA is present to check it. This CDR3 has 15 residues. Germline CDR1 and CDR2: SGDLS and YYNGEE.